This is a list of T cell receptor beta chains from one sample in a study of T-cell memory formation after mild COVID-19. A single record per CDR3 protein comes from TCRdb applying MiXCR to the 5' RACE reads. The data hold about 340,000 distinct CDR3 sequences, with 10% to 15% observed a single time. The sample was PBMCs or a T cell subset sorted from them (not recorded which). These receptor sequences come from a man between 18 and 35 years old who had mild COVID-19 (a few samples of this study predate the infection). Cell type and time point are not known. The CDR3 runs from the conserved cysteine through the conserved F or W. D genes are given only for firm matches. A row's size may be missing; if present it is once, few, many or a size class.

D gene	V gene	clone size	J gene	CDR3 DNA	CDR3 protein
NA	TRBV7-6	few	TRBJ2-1	TGTGCCAGCCCTGGGTATGAGCAGTTCTTC	CASPGYEQFF
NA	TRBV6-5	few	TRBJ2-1	TGTGCCAGCAGTTACGGGGATCCGTCCATCCCCTCCAATGAGCAGTTCTTC	CASSYGDPSIPSNEQFF
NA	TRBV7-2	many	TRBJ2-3	TGTGCCAGCAGAGGGCGGGGATATTTCACAGATACGCAGTATTTT	CASRGRGYFTDTQYF
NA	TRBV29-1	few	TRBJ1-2	TGCAGCGTCCCCGGCCCGGGCATCTACCCCTTC	CSVPGPGIYPF
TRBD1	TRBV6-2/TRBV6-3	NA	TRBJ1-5	TGTGCCAGCAGTTACGGGACAGGGGCCCGAGCCCAGCATTTT	CASSYGTGARAQHF
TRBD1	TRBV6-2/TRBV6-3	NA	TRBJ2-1	TGTGCCAGCAGTTATGAGCCAGGGGGAGACAATGAGCAGTTCTTC	CASSYEPGGDNEQFF
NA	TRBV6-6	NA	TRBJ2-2	TGTGCCAGCAATGGGGCGAACACCGGGGAGCTGTTTTTT	CASNGANTGELFF
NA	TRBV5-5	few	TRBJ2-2	TGTGCCAGCACCCACCCGGGGTACGGCGAGCGGAACACCGGGGAGCTGTTTTTT	CASTHPGYGERNTGELFF
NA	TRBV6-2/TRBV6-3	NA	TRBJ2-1	TGTGCCAGCAGTTCGGAACGCCGGATCTATGAGCAGTTCTTC	CASSSERRIYEQFF
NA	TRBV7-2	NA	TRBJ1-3	TGTGCCAGCAGCCCTAGAGGACTTGAAAGAAACACCATATATTTT	CASSPRGLERNTIYF
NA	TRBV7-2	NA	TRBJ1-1	TGTGCCAGCAGCTTATACAGTCAGAACACTGAAGCTTTCTTT	CASSLYSQNTEAFF
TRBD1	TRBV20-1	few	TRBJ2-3	TGCAGTGCGGCTACAGGGGCGGGCACAGATACGCAGTATTTT	CSAATGAGTDTQYF
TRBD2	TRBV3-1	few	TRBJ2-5	TGTGCCAGCAGCCAAGAAGGAGGACTAGCGGGAGAGACCCAGTACTTC	CASSQEGGLAGETQYF
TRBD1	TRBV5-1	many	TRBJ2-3	TGCGCCAGCAGCTCTGGACAGGCCCAGTTCACAGATACGCAGTATTTT	CASSSGQAQFTDTQYF
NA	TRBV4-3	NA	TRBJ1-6	TGCGCCAGCAGCCAAGTGACAAGGAATTCACCCCTCCACTTT	CASSQVTRNSPLHF
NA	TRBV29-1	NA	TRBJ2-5	TGCAGCGTTCTTGTCAGGGGCGAAGAGACCCAGTACTTC	CSVLVRGEETQYF
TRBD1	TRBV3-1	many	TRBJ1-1	TGTGCCAGCAGCCAAGAAAGGGCAGGGGGCAACACTGAAGCTTTCTTT	CASSQERAGGNTEAFF
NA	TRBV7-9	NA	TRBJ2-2	TGTGCCAGCAGCCTTCCCCTGACTCCCGGGGAGCTGTTTTTT	CASSLPLTPGELFF
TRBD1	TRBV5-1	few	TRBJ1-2	TGCGCCAGCAGCTTGGACTCTCGACAGGGGGCGGGCGGCTACACCTTC	CASSLDSRQGAGGYTF
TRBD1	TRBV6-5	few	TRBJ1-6	TGTGCCAGCAGGACCGACAGGGACTCACCCCTCCACTTT	CASRTDRDSPLHF
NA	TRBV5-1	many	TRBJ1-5	TGCGCCAGCGGCCCTCTCCCAGGGCGCAATCAGCCCCAGCATTTT	CASGPLPGRNQPQHF
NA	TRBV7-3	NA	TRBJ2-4	TGTGCCAGCTCAGACCCCACAGGGGAGGTCGACATTCAGTACTTC	CASSDPTGEVDIQYF